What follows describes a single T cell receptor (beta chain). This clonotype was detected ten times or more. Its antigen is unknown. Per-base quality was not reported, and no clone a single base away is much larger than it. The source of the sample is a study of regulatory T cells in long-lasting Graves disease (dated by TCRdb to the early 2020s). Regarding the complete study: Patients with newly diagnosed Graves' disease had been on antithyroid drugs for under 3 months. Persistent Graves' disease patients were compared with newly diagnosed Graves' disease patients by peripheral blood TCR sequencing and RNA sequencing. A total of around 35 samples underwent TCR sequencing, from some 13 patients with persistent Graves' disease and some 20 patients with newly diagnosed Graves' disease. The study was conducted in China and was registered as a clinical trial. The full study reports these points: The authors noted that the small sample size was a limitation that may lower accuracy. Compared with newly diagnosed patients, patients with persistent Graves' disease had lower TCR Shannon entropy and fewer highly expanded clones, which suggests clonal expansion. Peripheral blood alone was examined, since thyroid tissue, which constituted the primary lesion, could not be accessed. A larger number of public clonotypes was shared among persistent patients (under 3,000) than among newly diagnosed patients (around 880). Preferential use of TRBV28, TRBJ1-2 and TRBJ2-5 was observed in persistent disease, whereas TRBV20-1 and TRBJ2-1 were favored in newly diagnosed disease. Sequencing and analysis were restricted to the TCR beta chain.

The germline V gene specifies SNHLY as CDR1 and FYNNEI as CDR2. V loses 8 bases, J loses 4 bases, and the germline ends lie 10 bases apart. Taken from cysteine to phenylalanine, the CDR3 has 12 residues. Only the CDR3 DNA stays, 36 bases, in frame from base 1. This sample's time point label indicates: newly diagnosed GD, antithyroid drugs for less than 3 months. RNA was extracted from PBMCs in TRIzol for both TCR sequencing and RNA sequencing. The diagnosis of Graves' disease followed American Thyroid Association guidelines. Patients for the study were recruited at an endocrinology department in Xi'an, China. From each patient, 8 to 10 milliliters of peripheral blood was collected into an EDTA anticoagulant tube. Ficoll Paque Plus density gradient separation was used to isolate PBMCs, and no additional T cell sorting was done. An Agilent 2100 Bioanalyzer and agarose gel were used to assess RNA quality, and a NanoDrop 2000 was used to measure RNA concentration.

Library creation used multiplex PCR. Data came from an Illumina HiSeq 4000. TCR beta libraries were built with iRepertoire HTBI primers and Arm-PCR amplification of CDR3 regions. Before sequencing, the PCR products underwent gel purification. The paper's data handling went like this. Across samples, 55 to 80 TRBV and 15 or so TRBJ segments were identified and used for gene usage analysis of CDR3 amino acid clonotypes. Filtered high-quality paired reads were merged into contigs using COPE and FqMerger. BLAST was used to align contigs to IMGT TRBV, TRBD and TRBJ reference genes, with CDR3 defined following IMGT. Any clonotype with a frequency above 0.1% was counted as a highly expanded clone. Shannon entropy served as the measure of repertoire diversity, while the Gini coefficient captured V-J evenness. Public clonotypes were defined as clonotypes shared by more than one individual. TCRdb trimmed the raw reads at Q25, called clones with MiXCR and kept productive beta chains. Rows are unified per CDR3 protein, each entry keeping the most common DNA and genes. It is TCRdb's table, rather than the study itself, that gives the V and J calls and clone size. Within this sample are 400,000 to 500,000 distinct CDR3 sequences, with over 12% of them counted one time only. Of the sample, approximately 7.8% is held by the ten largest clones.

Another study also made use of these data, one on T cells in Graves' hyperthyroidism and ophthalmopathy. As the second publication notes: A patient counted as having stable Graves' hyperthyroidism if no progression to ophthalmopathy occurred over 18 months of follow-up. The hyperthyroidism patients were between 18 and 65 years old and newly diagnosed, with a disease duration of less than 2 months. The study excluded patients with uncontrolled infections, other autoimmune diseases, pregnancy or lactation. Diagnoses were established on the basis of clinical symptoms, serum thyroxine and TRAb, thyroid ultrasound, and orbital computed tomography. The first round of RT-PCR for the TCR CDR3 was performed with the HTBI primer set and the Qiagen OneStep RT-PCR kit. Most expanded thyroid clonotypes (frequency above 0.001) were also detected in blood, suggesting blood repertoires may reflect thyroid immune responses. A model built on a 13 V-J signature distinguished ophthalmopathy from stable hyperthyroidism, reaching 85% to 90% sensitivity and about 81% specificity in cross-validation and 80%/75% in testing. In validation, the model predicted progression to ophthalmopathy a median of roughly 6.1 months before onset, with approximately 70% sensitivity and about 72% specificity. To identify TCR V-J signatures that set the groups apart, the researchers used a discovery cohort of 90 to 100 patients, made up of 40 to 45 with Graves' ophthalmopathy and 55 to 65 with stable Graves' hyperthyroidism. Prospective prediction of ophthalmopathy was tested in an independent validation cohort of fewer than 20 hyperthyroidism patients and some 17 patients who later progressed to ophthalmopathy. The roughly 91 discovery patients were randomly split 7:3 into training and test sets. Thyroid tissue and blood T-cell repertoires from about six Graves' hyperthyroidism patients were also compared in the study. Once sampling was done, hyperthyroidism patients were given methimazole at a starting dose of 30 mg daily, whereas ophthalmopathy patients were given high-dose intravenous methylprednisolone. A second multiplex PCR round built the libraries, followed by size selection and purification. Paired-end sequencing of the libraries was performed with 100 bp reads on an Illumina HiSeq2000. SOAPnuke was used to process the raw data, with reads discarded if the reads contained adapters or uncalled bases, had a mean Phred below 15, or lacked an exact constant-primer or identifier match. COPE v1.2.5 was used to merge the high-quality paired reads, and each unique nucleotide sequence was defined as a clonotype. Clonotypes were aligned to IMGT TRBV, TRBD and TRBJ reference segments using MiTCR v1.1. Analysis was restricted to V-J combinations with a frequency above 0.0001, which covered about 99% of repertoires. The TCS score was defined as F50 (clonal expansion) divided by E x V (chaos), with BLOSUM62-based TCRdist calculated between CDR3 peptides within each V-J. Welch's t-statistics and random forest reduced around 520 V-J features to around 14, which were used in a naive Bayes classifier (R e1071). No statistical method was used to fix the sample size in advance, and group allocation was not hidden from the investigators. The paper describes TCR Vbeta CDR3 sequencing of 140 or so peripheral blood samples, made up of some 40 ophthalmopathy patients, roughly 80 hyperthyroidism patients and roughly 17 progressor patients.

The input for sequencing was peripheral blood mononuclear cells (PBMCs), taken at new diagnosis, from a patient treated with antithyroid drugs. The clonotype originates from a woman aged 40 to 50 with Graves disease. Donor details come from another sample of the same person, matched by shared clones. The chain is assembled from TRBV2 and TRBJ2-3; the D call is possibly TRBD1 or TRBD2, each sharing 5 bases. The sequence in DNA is TGTGCCAGCGGGGGAGACTCAGATACGCAGTATTTT. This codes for CASGGDSDTQYF. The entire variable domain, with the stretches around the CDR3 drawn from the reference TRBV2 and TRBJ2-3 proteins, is EPEVTQTPSHQVTQMGQEVILRCVPISNHLYFYWYRQILGQKVEFLVSFYNNEISEKSEIFDDQFSVERPDGSNFTLKIRSTKLEDSAMYFCASGGDSDTQYFGPGTRLTVL.